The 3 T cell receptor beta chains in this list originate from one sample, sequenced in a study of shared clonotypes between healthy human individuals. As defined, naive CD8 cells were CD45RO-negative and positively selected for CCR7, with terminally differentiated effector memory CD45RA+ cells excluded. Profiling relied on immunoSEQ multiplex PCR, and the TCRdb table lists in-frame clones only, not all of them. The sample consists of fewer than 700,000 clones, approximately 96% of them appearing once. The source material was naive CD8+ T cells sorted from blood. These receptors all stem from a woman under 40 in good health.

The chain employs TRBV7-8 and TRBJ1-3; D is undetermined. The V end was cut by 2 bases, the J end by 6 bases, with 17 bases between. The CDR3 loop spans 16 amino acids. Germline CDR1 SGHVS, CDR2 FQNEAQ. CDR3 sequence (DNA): TGTGCCAGCAGCTTACCAAGAGCGGGGATCGAAAACACCATATATTTT. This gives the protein CASSLPRAGIENTIYF.

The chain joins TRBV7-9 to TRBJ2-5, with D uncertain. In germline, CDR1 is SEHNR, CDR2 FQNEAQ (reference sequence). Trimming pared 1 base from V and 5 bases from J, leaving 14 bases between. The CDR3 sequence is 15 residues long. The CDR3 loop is CASSLVTDPEETQYF. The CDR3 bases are TGTGCCAGCAGCTTAGTCACGGACCCGGAGGAGACCCAGTACTTC.

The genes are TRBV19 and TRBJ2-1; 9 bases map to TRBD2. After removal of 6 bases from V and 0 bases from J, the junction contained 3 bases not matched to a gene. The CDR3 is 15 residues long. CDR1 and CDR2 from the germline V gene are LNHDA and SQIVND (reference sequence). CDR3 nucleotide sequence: TGTGCCAGTAGACTAGCGGGCTCCTCCTACAATGAGCAGTTCTTC. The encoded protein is CASRLAGSSYNEQFF.